The sequence of this T cell receptor (beta chain) was determined in a study of post-analysis software for immune sequencing data. As for this clonotype: No antigen is known for it.

CDR3 length: 13 amino acids. From germline, CDR1 is LNHNV and CDR2 YYDKDF (reference sequence). V was trimmed by 1 base and J by 7 bases, leaving 10 bases between them. Overall study findings and caveats: Higher frequency in patients than in controls was seen for about five TRBV segments, with TRBV5-6, TRBV5-1 and TRBV20-1 among them. When compared against controls, multiple sclerosis patients showed significantly lower normalized Chao1 diversity.

Unique molecular identifiers tagged the TCR beta cDNA libraries. Once 1 to 10 million T cells were used, about half a million cDNA molecules resulted. One entry per CDR3 protein, called by TCRdb with MiXCR from the PCR reads. The sample consists of 750,000 to 950,000 distinct CDR3 sequences, about 43% of them appearing once. The sequence came from a girl aged 10-17 years with multiple sclerosis. Source material: blood. The V gene is TRBV15, the J gene TRBJ2-5; the D is unclear. The CDR3 sequence is CATSRARSGTQYF. CDR3 DNA: TGTGCCACCAGCAGAGCTCGAAGTGGGACCCAGTACTTC.